This TCR beta chain was documented in a study of T cells in Graves' hyperthyroidism and ophthalmopathy. Overall study: Peripheral blood specimens were obtained at initial diagnosis, prior to any treatment.

Amplification yielded TCR beta CDR3 regions, with RNA transcripts as the source. The HTBI primer set served for first-round RT-PCR of the TCR CDR3. One entry per CDR3 protein results from TCRdb running MiXCR on the multiplex PCR reads. The sample has roughly 290,000 distinct CDR3 sequences, approximately 13% seen once; the top ten hold roughly 7.9%. V lost 4 bases, J lost 9 bases, and 6 bases stayed unmatched. The CDR3 covers 15 residues. The germline gives CDR1 SNHLY, CDR2 FYNNEI. The TCR sequence derives from a woman aged 40 to 50 with Graves' hyperthyroidism. This chain links TRBV2 with TRBJ2-1; 13 positions agree with TRBD2. Input material: blood. The CDR3 spells CASSAGLAGSGEQFF. In DNA, the CDR3 is TGTGCCAGCAGTGCGGGACTAGCGGGATCCGGTGAGCAGTTCTTC.